Listed below are T cell receptor beta chains from one sample, sequenced in a study of blood T cell repertoires in COVID-19. The protocol was immunoSEQ multiplex PCR, while the TCRdb copy is restricted to in-frame clones and leaves out a portion. This sample has some 220,000 clones; about 82% occur once, and the top ten carry 4.5% to 5.5%. The sample comprised peripheral blood. The receptors were gathered from a man aged 50 to 59 with COVID-19, enrolled during active disease. Each CDR3 is given with its conserved first and last residue.

V	J	CDR3
TRBV6-5	TRBJ1-2	CASRARRAPYGYTF
TRBV6-5	TRBJ1-6	CASRRQDNTLHF
TRBV28	TRBJ1-2	CASSLPGQGVPLANYGYTF
TRBV28	TRBJ2-1	CASSKPGQGFGNEQFF
TRBV2	TRBJ1-5	CASSNRGSNQPQHF
TRBV30	TRBJ2-1	CAWSAPDRGEDNEQFF
TRBV5-6	TRBJ2-7	CASSQTGIYEQYF
TRBV18	TRBJ1-4	CASSPPSVEKLFF
TRBV11-1	TRBJ2-3	CASSRQYTDTQYF
TRBV5-1	TRBJ1-4	CASSLAGQGGEKLFF
TRBV24-1	TRBJ1-2	CATSDPSGQDYGYTF
TRBV7-9	TRBJ1-2	CASSFELGGGYTF
TRBV6-1	TRBJ2-1	CASSEPLGLMFF
TRBV7-2	TRBJ1-1	CASSLGGTVEAFF
TRBV4-2	TRBJ1-2	CASSQDTGGNYGYTF
TRBV5-1	TRBJ1-1	CASSLEGARNTEAFF
TRBV7-2	TRBJ2-1	CASSTGGGWGEQFF
TRBV29-1	TRBJ2-3	CSALDRGVTDTQYF
TRBV19	TRBJ1-5	CASSMGRDQPQHF
TRBV4-2	TRBJ2-3	CASSQDLAGGPSTDTQYF
TRBV15	TRBJ1-2	CATSRDRDRVGYTF
TRBV29-1	TRBJ2-1	CSVESRTSGPLSTLYNEQFF
TRBV27	TRBJ2-7	CASSSGQGRYEQYF
TRBV7-8	TRBJ1-5	CASSLDLTGNRNQPQHF
TRBV6-5	TRBJ2-3	CASRPGGSDTQYF
TRBV7-3	TRBJ2-7	CASSPSGSHYEQYF
TRBV16	TRBJ1-1	CASSRLQRLEAFF
TRBV2	TRBJ1-5	CASSVTGSNQPQHF
TRBV27	TRBJ2-2	CATRTGINTGELFF
TRBV5-1	TRBJ1-6	CASSLGGQNSPLHF
TRBV2	TRBJ2-7	CASRDGSSYEQYF
TRBV7-8	TRBJ2-7	CASSTGTGNYEQYF
TRBV4-2	TRBJ1-2	CASSQDQRGYTF
TRBV13	TRBJ2-1	CASSLRLAGHNEQFF
TRBV29-1	TRBJ1-2	CSVLGLTGGNVNYGYTF
TRBV11-2	TRBJ2-3	CASSPLAVSTDTQYF
TRBV19	TRBJ1-4	CASSPRGGSNEKLFF
TRBV15	TRBJ1-5	CATSTDRGMSPQHF
TRBV20-1	TRBJ1-2	CSASVVQGAFGYTF
TRBV19	TRBJ2-6	CASSGRQGERPGANVLTF
TRBV5-5	TRBJ2-7	CASSLAAQGGYEQYF
TRBV9	TRBJ2-3	CASSPWDFPAPDTQYF
TRBV15	TRBJ1-2	CATSRANRNYGYTF
TRBV28	TRBJ1-2	CASHTGSLRGYTF
TRBV27	TRBJ2-2	CASSLPAGELFF
TRBV9	TRBJ2-1	CASSPFEGNEQFF
TRBV4-3	TRBJ2-3	CASSQGGERTDTQYF
TRBV7-9	TRBJ1-1	CASSPGAYTEAFF
TRBV5-8	TRBJ1-1	CASSSQRAGDTEAFF
TRBV6-2/TRBV6-3	TRBJ2-3	CASSYRTIADTQYF
TRBV7-2	TRBJ2-5	CASSFQRGARETQYF
TRBV7-6	TRBJ2-1	CASRSDSKSSNEQFF
TRBV3-1/TRBV3-2	TRBJ1-1	CASSQDWVQGTEAFF
TRBV11-2	TRBJ2-5	CASSLVDRGSETQYF
TRBV11-3	TRBJ2-3	CASSVGGGPTDTQYF